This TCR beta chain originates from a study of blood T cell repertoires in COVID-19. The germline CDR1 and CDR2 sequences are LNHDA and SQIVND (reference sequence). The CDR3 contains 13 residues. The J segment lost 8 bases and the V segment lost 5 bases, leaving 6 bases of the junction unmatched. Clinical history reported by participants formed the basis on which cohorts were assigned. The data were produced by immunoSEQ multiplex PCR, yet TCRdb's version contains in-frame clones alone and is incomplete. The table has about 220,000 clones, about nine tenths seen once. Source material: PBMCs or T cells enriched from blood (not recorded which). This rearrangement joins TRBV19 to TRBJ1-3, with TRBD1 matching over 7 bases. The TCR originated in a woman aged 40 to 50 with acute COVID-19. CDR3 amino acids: CASSGQASYTIYF. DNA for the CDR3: TGTGCCAGTAGTGGACAGGCTTCTTACACCATATATTTT.